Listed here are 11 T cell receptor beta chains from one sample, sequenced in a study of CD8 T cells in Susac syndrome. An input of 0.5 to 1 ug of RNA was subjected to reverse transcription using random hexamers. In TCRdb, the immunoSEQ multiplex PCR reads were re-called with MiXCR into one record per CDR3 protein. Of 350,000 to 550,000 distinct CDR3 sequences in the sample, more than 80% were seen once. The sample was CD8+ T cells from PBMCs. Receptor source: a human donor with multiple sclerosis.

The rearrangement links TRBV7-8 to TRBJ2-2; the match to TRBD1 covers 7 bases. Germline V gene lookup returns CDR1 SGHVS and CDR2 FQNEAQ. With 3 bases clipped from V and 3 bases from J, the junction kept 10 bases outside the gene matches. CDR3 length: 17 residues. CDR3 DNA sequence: TGTGCCAGCAGCTTGGATATCGCCACAGGGGACACCGGGGAGCTGTTTTTT. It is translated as CASSLDIATGDTGELFF.

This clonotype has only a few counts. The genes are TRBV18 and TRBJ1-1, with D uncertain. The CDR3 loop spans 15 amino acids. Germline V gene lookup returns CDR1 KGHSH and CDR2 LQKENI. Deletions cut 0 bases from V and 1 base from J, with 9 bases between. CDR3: CASSPPGWGNTEAFF. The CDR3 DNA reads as TGTGCCAGCTCACCACCAGGGTGGGGGAACACTGAAGCTTTCTTT.

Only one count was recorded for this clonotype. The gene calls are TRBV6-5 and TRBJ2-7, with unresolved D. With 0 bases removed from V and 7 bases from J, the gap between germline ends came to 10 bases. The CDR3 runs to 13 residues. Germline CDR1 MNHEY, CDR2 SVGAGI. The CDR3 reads CASSYSTNGEQYF. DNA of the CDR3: TGTGCCAGCAGTTACTCGACGAACGGGGAGCAGTACTTC.

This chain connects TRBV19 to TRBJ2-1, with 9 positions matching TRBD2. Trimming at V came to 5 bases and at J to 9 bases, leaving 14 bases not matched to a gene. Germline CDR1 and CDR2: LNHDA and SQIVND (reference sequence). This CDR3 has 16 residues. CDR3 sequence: CASSSVAGAPGGEQFF. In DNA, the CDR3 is TGTGCCAGTAGTTCGGTAGCGGGAGCGCCGGGAGGTGAGCAGTTCTTC. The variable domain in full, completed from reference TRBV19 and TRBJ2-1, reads DGGITQSPKYLFRKEGQNVTLSCEQNLNHDAMYWYRQDPGQGLRLIYYSQIVNDFQKGDIAEGYSVSREKKESFPLTVTSAQKNPTAFYLCASSSVAGAPGGEQFFGPGTRLTVL.

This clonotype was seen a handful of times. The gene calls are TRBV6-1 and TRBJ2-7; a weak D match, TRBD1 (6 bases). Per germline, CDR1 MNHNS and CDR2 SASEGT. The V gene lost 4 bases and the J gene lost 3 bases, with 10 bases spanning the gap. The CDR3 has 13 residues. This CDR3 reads CASSVDRIYEQYF. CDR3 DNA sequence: TGTGCCAGCAGTGTGGACAGAATCTACGAGCAGTACTTC.

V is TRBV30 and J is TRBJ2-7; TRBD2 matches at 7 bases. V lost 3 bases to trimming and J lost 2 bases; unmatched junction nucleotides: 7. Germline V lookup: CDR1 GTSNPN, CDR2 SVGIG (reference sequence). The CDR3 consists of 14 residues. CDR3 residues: CAWSLAGVPYEQYF. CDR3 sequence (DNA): TGTGCCTGGAGCTTAGCGGGTGTTCCCTACGAGCAGTACTTC.

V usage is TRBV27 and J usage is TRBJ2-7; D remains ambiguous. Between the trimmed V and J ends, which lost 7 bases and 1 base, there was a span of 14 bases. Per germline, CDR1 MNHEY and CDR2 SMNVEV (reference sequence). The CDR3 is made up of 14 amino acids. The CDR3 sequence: CASNSFGPSYEQYF. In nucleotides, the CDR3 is TGTGCCAGCAACTCGTTTGGGCCATCCTACGAGCAGTACTTC.

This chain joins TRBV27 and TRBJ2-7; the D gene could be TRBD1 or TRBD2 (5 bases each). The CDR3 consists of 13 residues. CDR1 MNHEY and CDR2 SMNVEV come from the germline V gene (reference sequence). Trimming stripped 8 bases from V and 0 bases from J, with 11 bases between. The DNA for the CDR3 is TGTGCCAGCCGGGACGGAAGCTCCTACGAGCAGTACTTC. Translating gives CASRDGSSYEQYF.

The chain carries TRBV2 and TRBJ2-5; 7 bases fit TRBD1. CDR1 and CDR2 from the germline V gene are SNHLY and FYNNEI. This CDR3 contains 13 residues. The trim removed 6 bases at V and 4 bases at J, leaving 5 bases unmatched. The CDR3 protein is CASRLQGRETQYF. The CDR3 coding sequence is TGTGCCAGCAGGCTACAGGGGCGAGAGACCCAGTACTTC. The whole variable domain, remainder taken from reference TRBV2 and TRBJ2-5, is EPEVTQTPSHQVTQMGQEVILRCVPISNHLYFYWYRQILGQKVEFLVSFYNNEISEKSEIFDDQFSVERPDGSNFTLKIRSTKLEDSAMYFCASRLQGRETQYFGPGTRLLVL.

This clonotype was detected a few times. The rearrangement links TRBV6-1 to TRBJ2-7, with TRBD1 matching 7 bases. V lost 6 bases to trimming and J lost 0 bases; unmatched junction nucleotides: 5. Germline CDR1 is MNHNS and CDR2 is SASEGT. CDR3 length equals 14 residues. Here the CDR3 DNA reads TGTGCCAGCAGGCCGACAGGGACCTCCTACGAGCAGTACTTC. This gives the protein CASRPTGTSYEQYF.

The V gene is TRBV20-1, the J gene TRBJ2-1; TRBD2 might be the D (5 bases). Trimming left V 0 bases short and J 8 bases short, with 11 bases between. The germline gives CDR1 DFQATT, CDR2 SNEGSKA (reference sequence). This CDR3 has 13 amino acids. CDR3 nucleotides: TGCAGTGCTAGAGATCTCGGGGAATATGAGCAGTTCTTC. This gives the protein CSARDLGEYEQFF.